These 19 T cell receptor beta chains were all obtained from the same sample, sequenced in a study of cytomegalovirus exposure and HLA in healthy donors. 13 Jbeta primers and 60 Vbeta primers were used for the PCR. Method: immunoSEQ multiplex PCR; TCRdb's copy keeps in-frame clones and lacks some. Among 150,000 to 200,000 clones listed, 72% were seen once. Sequencing was carried out using PBMCs. Receptors were obtained from a human donor in good health.

The V and J genes are TRBV7-8 and TRBJ1-1; TRBD1 matches 8 bases. The CDR3 has 15 amino acids. After removal of 4 bases from V and 2 bases from J, the junction contained 6 bases not matched to a gene. Germline V gene data show CDR1 as SGHVS and CDR2 as FQNEAQ. Here the CDR3 DNA reads TGTGCCAGCAGCTCAAGGACAGGGATTAACACTGAAGCTTTCTTT. Translated, it gives CASSSRTGINTEAFF.

The chain couples TRBV30 to TRBJ1-1; 8 nucleotides line up with TRBD1. The trim removed 5 bases at V and 5 bases at J, leaving 7 bases unmatched. CDR1 is GTSNPN, CDR2 SVGIG, per germline (reference sequence). CDR3 length: 13 amino acids. The CDR3 here is CAWSQGAGTEAFF. CDR3 nucleotide sequence: TGTGCCTGGTCCCAGGGGGCAGGGACTGAAGCTTTCTTT. The full variable domain, rest sourced from reference TRBV30 and TRBJ1-1, is SQTIHQWPATLVQPVGSPLSLECTVEGTSNPNLYWYRQAAGRGLQLLFYSVGIGQISSEVPQNLSASRPQDRQFILSSKKLLLSDSGFYLCAWSQGAGTEAFFGQGTRLTVV.

This clone has more than one count but fewer than ten. This rearrangement joins TRBV6-5 to TRBJ1-5; possibly TRBD1 for D (5 bases). V lost 3 bases, J lost 9 bases, and 15 bases lay in between. The CDR3 is 14 amino acids. CDR1 and CDR2 from the germline V gene are MNHEY and SVGAGI. CDR3 protein: CASSYRQPGAPQHF. In nucleotides, the CDR3 is TGTGCCAGCAGTTATAGACAGCCCGGTGCGCCCCAGCATTTT.

The gene calls are TRBV27 and TRBJ1-1, with 7 bases fitting TRBD1. Germline CDR1 and CDR2: MNHEY and SMNVEV (reference sequence). CDR3 length: 14 amino acids. The V and J ends lost 6 bases and 0 bases, in that order; junction bases with no gene match: 4. CDR3 nucleotides: TGTGCCAGCAGGACAGGGCCCATGAACACTGAAGCTTTCTTT. It codes for CASRTGPMNTEAFF.

This clone has a single count. DNA of the CDR3: TGTGCCAGCAGCCCAAGTCACAGGGGAGGACAAGAGACCCAGTACTTC. Its protein product is CASSPSHRGGQETQYF. This chain links TRBV13 with TRBJ2-5; possible D gene TRBD1, 7 bases. Trimming took 5 bases from V and 2 from J, leaving 18 bases between them. This CDR3 is 16 amino acids long. CDR1 PRHDT and CDR2 FYEKMQ come from the germline V gene (reference sequence). Supplemented by reference TRBV13 and TRBJ2-5, the full variable domain reads AAGVIQSPRHLIKEKRETATLKCYPIPRHDTVYWYQQGPGQDPQFLISFYEKMQSDKGSIPDRFSAQQFSDYHSELNMSSLELGDSALYFCASSPSHRGGQETQYFGPGTRLLVL.

Only a few counts were recorded for this clone. The gene calls are TRBV7-3 and TRBJ1-1; weak D call: TRBD1 (5 bases). The CDR3 is 15 amino acids. V lost 2 bases and J 1 base, leaving 11 bases between the germline ends. Germline CDR1 and CDR2: SGHTA and FQGTGA. The chain's CDR3 is CASSLLAGWNTEAFF. The DNA for the CDR3 is TGTGCCAGCAGCTTACTTGCAGGGTGGAACACTGAAGCTTTCTTT. Filled out from reference TRBV7-3 and TRBJ1-1, the complete variable domain reads GAGVSQTPSNKVTEKGKYVELRCDPISGHTALYWYRQSLGQGPEFLIYFQGTGAADDSGLPNDRFFAVRPEGSVSTLKIQRTERGDSAVYLCASSLLAGWNTEAFFGQGTRLTVV.

The V gene is TRBV5-1, the J gene TRBJ1-1, with a tentative D call TRBD1 (5 bases). The V end was cut by 0 bases, the J end by 1 base, with 7 bases between. Germline lookup yields CDR1 SGHRS and CDR2 YFSETQ. The CDR3 sequence is 14 residues long. As DNA, the CDR3 is TGCGCCAGCAGCTTGGGACAGCAGAACACTGAAGCTTTCTTT. Its translation: CASSLGQQNTEAFF.

The V and J genes are TRBV5-1 and TRBJ2-5; 8 bases fit TRBD2. The J call is in doubt because the DNA end fits TRBJ2-7 better. CDR1 and CDR2 (germline): SGHRS, YFSETQ. The CDR3 consists of 14 residues. CDR3 protein: CASSFGSGVDEQYF. In DNA, the CDR3 is TGCGCCAGCAGCTTTGGTAGCGGGGTCGACGAGCAGTACTTC.

The chain recombines TRBV5-6 with TRBJ2-5, with 13 bases matching TRBD2. CDR1 and CDR2 from the germline V gene are SGHDT and YYEEEE. The CDR3 spans 16 residues. J gave up 5 bases and V 3 bases, and 7 bases lay outside the gene matches. The CDR3 protein is CASSSRTSGGAETQYF. CDR3 coding DNA: TGTGCCAGCAGCTCCAGAACTAGCGGGGGGGCGGAGACCCAGTACTTC.

This chain links TRBV29-1 with TRBJ2-1; the D gene is possibly TRBD1 (6 bases). The length of the CDR3 is 19 residues. The germline V gene has CDR1 SQVTM and CDR2 ANQGSEA. Trimming took off 1 base at V and 0 bases at J, with 22 bases between the two ends. CDR3 DNA sequence: TGCAGCGTTGAAGGAAAGTCTGGGGGACGGGACACCTCCTACAATGAGCAGTTCTTC. It translates to CSVEGKSGGRDTSYNEQFF.

The chain combines TRBV5-8 with TRBJ2-3; 8 bases line up with TRBD2. The CDR3 has 15 amino acids. Looked up from germline, CDR1 is SGHTS and CDR2 is YDEGEE. V lost 3 bases to trimming and J lost 5 bases; unmatched junction nucleotides: 8. The CDR3 DNA is TGTGCCAGCAGCTACGGACTAGCACATGTAGATACGCAGTATTTT. This translates into CASSYGLAHVDTQYF.

This clone was found once. The chain is built from TRBV27 and TRBJ1-5; TRBD1 aligns across 7 bases. This CDR3 comprises 19 residues. Germline V gene lookup returns CDR1 MNHEY and CDR2 SMNVEV (reference sequence). With V trimmed by 7 bases and J by 2 bases, 20 bases remained unmatched. The CDR3 DNA follows: TGTGCCAGCAAGAAGACGGTAGGGGGCCCCCTCTCGGGCAATCAGCCCCAGCATTTT. This gives the protein CASKKTVGGPLSGNQPQHF.

The chain employs TRBV9 and TRBJ2-2; TRBD2 agrees at 11 bases. J was trimmed by 4 bases and V by 0 bases; bases with no gene match: 5. Per germline, CDR1 SGDLS and CDR2 YYNGEE. This CDR3 spans 17 amino acids. For the CDR3, the DNA is TGTGCCAGCAGCGTAGAAGGTAGCGGGGGGGCCACCGGGGAGCTGTTTTTT. Translated, it gives CASSVEGSGGATGELFF.

The chain employs TRBV5-4 and TRBJ2-2; possible D gene TRBD1, 6 bases. CDR3 size: 14 residues. Germline V gene lookup returns CDR1 SGHNT and CDR2 YYREEE (reference sequence). V lost 4 bases to trimming and J lost 5 bases, with 12 bases between them. The CDR3: CASSPAQGTGELFF. In nucleotides, the CDR3 is TGTGCCAGCAGCCCGGCACAGGGTACCGGGGAGCTGTTTTTT.

The chain joins TRBV28 to TRBJ1-4; D is uncertain. Germline V CDR1 and CDR2: MDHEN, SYDVKM. CDR3 length: 13 residues. V lost 6 bases and J lost 7, with 12 bases in between. The CDR3 coding sequence is TGTGCCAGCAGCCCGCATACGGTTGAAAAACTGTTTTTT. Translated, it gives CASSPHTVEKLFF.

This clone was found a few times. The V call is TRBV5-1, the J call TRBJ2-7; the D gene is possibly TRBD2 (7 bases). Germline CDR1 SGHRS, CDR2 YFSETQ. Trimming shortened V by 4 bases and J by 5 bases, and 19 bases separated the two germline ends. This CDR3 has 15 amino acids. The CDR3, as DNA: TGCGCCAGCAGCGACCCCCGGGCGGGGGACAACGAGCAGTACTTC. Its translation is CASSDPRAGDNEQYF.

The chain is built from TRBV5-6 and TRBJ2-1; TRBD1 agrees at 9 bases. This CDR3 contains 15 residues. The germline CDR1 and CDR2 sequences are SGHDT and YYEEEE. V trimming: 4 bases; J trimming: 5 bases; junction bases outside the gene matches: 7. For the CDR3, the DNA is TGTGCCAGCAGCGGCAACAGGGGGCTTGACAATGAGCAGTTCTTC. Its protein product is CASSGNRGLDNEQFF.

The genes are TRBV6-5 and TRBJ2-7; 8 bases fit TRBD1. Losses at the gene ends were 5 bases for V and 2 bases for J; bases not matched to a gene: 5. Germline V gene data show CDR1 as MNHEY and CDR2 as SVGAGI. This CDR3 contains 14 residues. The CDR3 DNA is TGTGCCAGCAGTCGAAGGACAGGGCCCTACGAGCAGTACTTC. Amino acid sequence: CASSRRTGPYEQYF.

The chain is built from TRBV12-2 and TRBJ2-7; TRBD2 reflects the table's D call only, with no check against the DNA. TRBV12-2 is assigned pseudogene status. The CDR3 runs to 18 residues. The chain's CDR3 is CASLPGEAQVGSSYEQYF. The DNA for the CDR3 is TGTGCAAGTCTTCCTGGGGAGGCTCAGGTGGGCTCCTCCTACGAGCAGTACTTC.